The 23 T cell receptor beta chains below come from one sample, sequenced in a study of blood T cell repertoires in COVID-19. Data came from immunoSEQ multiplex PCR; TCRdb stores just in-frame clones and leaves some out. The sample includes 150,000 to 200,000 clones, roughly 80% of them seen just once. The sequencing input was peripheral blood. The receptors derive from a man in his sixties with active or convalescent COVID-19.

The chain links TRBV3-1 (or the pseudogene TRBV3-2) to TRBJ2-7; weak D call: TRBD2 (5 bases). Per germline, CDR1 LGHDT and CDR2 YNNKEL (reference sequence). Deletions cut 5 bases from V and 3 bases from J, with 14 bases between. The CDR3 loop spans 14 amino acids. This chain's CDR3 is CASSFQYRGYEQYF. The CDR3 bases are TGTGCCAGCAGCTTTCAATATCGGGGCTACGAGCAGTACTTC.

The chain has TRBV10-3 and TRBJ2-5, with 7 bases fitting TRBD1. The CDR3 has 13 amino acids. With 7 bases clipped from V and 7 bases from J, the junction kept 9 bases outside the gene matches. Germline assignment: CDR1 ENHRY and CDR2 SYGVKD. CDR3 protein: CAITETGDGTQYF. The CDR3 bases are TGTGCCATCACCGAAACAGGGGACGGGACCCAGTACTTC.

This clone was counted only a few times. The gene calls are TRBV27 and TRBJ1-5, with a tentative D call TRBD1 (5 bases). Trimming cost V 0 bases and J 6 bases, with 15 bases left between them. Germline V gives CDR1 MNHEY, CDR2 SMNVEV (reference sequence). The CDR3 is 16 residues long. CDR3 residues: CASSLSWGRGGQPQHF. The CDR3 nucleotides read TGTGCCAGCAGTTTATCCTGGGGGAGGGGAGGTCAGCCCCAGCATTTT.

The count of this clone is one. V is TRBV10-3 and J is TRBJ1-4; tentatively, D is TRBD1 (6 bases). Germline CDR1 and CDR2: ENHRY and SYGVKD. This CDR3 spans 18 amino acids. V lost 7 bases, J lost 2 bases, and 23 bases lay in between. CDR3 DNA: TGTGCCATCACCCGAAGCGGGGGGCTGGATGGTACTAATGAAAAACTGTTTTTT. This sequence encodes CAITRSGGLDGTNEKLFF.

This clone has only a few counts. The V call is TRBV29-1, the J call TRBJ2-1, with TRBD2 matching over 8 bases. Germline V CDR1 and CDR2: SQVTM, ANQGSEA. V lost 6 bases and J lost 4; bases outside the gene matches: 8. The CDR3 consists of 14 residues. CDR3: CSVRPTSGYNEQFF. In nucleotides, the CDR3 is TGCAGCGTGCGCCCAACTAGCGGATACAATGAGCAGTTCTTC.

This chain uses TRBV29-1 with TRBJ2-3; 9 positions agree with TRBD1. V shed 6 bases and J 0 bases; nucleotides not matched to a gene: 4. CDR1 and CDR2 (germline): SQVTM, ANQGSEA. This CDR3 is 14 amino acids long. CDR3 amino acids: CSVGTGSSTDTQYF. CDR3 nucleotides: TGCAGCGTGGGGACAGGGTCTAGCACAGATACGCAGTATTTT.

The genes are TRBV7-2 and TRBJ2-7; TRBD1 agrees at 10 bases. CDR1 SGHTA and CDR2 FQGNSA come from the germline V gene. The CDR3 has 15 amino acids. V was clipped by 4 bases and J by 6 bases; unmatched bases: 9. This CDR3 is CASSSIRDRGVEQYF. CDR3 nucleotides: TGTGCCAGCAGCTCGATCCGGGACAGGGGCGTCGAGCAGTACTTC.

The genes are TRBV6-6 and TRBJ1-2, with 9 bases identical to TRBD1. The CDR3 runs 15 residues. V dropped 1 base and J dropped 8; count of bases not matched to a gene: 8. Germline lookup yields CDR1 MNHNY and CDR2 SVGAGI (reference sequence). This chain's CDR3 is CASSYLTGTGFGYTF. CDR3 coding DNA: TGTGCCAGCAGTTACTTAACCGGGACAGGGTTCGGCTACACCTTC.

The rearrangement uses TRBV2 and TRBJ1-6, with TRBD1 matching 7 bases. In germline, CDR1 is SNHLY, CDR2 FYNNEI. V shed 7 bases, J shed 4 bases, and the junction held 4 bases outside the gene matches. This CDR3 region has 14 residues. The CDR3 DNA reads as TGTGCCAGCACGCGGGACAGATATAATTCACCCCTCCACTTT. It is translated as CASTRDRYNSPLHF.

The CDR3 loop is CSVESGRSTDTQYF. CDR3 bases: TGCAGCGTTGAATCCGGCAGGAGCACAGATACGCAGTATTTT. The chain combines TRBV29-1 with TRBJ2-3; no firm D call. V lost 2 bases to trimming and J lost 0 bases, with 9 bases between them. The CDR3 is made up of 14 amino acids. The germline CDR1 and CDR2 sequences are SQVTM and ANQGSEA.

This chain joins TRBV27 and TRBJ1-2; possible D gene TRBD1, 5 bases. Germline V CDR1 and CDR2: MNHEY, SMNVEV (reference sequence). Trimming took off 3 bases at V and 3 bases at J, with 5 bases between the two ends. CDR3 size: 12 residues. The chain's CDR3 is CASSLTDYGYTF. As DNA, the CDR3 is TGTGCCAGCAGTTTGACAGACTATGGCTACACCTTC.

CDR3 nucleotides: TGCGCCAGCAGTCCCTATCAGGCGACCGGGGAGCTGTTTTTT. It codes for CASSPYQATGELFF. The chain joins TRBV5-1 to TRBJ2-2; no clear D. The germline V and J ends were trimmed by 5 bases and 5 bases, with 13 bases remaining between them. The germline V gene has CDR1 SGHRS and CDR2 YFSETQ. The CDR3 covers 14 residues.

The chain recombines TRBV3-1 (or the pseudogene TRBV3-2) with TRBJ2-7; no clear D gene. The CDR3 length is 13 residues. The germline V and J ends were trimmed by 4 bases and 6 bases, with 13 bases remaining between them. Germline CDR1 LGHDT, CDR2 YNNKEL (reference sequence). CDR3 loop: CASSPGLRFEQYF. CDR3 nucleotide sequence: TGTGCCAGCAGCCCCGGTCTGAGGTTCGAGCAGTACTTC.

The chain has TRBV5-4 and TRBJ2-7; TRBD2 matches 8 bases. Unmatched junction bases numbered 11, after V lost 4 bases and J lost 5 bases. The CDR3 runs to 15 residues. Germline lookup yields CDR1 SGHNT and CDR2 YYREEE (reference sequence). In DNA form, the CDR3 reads TGTGCCAGCAGCCGTAGCGGGACCTCTTGGAACGAGCAGTACTTC. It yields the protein CASSRSGTSWNEQYF.

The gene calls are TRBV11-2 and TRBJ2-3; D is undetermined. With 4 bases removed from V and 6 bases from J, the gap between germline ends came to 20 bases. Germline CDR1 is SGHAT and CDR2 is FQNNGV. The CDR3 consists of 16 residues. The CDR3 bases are TGTGCCAGCAGCTCATGGAAAGGCGGCGAGCCCGATACGCAGTATTTT. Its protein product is CASSSWKGGEPDTQYF.

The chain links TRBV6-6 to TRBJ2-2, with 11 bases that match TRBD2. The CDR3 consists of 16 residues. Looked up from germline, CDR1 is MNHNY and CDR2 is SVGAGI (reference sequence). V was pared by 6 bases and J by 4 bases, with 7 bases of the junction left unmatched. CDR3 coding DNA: TGTGCCAGCAGGCCGACTAGCGGGGCGACCACCGGGGAGCTGTTTTTT. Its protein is CASRPTSGATTGELFF.

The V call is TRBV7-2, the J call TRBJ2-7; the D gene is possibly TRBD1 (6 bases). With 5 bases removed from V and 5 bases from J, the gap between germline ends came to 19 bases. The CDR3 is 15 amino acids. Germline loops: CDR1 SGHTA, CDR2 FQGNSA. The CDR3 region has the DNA TGTGCCAGCAGCGCCTCAGGGGTTTCTGGGGACGAGCAGTACTTC. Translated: CASSASGVSGDEQYF.

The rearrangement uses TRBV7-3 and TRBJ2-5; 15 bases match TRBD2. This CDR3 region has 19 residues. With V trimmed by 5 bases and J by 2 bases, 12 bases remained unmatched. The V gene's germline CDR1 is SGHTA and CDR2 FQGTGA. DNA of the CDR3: TGTGCCAGCAGCCCGACCGGGACTAGCGGGAGGACCATTCAAGAGACCCAGTACTTC. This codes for CASSPTGTSGRTIQETQYF.

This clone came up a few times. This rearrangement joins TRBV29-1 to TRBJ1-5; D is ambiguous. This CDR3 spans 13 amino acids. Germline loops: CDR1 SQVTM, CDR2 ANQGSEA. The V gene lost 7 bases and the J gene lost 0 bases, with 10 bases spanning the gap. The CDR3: CSASRGSNQPQHF. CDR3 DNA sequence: TGCAGCGCATCTAGAGGTAGCAATCAGCCCCAGCATTTT.

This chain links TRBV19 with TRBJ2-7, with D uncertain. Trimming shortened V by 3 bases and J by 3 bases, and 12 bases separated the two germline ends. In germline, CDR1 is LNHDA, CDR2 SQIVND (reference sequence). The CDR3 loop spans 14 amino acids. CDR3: CASSMQLGYYEQYF. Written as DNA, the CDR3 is TGTGCCAGTAGTATGCAACTGGGCTACTACGAGCAGTACTTC.

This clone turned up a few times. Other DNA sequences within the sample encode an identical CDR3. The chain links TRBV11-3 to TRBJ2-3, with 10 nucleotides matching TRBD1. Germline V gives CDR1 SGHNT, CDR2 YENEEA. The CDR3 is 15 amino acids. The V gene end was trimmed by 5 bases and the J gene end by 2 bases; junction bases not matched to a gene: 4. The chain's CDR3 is CASSPRQGATDTQYF. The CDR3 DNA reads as TGTGCCAGCAGCCCTCGACAGGGGGCCACAGATACGCAGTATTTT.

CDR3 DNA: TGTGCCAGCAGTTTGGCAGGGACTGGAAACACCATATATTTT. Protein product: CASSLAGTGNTIYF. The chain links TRBV27 to TRBJ1-3; D is perhaps TRBD1 (5 bases). With 3 bases removed from V and 2 bases from J, the gap between germline ends came to 8 bases. Germline values: CDR1 MNHEY, CDR2 SMNVEV (reference sequence). The CDR3 length is 14 residues.

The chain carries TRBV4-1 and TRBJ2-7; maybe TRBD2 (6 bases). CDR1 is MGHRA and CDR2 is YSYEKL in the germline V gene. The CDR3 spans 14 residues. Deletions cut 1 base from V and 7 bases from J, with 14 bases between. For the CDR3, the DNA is TGCGCCAGCAGCCAAGGACTAGTAACGGGTGAGCAGTACTTC. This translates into CASSQGLVTGEQYF.